This passage covers 23 T cell receptor beta chains from one sample sequenced in a study of T cells in Graves' hyperthyroidism and ophthalmopathy. RNA transcripts were the template for amplifying TCR beta CDR3 regions. First-round RT-PCR targeting the TCR CDR3 was performed with the HTBI primer set. TCRdb used MiXCR to reprocess the multiplex PCR reads, holding one entry per CDR3 protein. The table records a few hundred thousand distinct CDR3 sequences, under 15% of them present only once. Sequencing used blood. These receptors were collected from a young woman with Graves' hyperthyroidism.

This clonotype was detected a few times. The junction shows a germline mismatch at one end, possibly a read error. The J gene is TRBJ2-1, the V gene TRBV27; 8 bases match TRBD1. The CDR3 is 16 residues long. In germline, CDR1 is MNHEY, CDR2 SMNVEV (reference sequence). The CDR3, as DNA: TGTGCCAGCAGCCTACAGGGGGTTGCGTCCTACAATGGGCAGTTCTTC. Translation: CASSLQGVASYNGQFF.

This clonotype has ten or more counts. The V gene is TRBV19, the J gene TRBJ2-7, with D uncertain. Trimming removed 5 bases at V and 9 bases at J, with 11 bases between. Looked up from germline, CDR1 is LNHDA and CDR2 is SQIVND (reference sequence). There are 11 residues in the CDR3. The CDR3 nucleotides read TGTGCCAGTAGTCTCGGTTTGGTGCAGTACTTC. The encoded protein is CASSLGLVQYF.

This clonotype was picked up many times. The rearrangement links TRBV12-3 or TRBV12-4 to TRBJ2-5; TRBD1 matches 7 bases. Trimming cost V 6 bases and J 2 bases; bases outside gene matches: 18. The CDR3 contains 18 residues. CDR3 region: CASSLTTGTVYIQETQYF. The CDR3 region has the DNA TGTGCCAGCAGCTTAACCACCGGGACAGTATACATTCAAGAGACCCAGTACTTC.

This clonotype has ten or more counts. V gene TRBV19 combines with J gene TRBJ1-2; the D is unclear. Germline V gene lookup returns CDR1 LNHDA and CDR2 SQIVND (reference sequence). Between the trimmed V and J ends, which lost 3 bases and 1 base, there was a span of 6 bases. This CDR3 has 13 residues. The CDR3 region is CASSISVNYGYTF. CDR3 coding DNA: TGTGCCAGTAGTATTTCCGTTAACTATGGCTACACCTTC.

The table lists this clonotype with many counts. V usage is TRBV13 and J usage is TRBJ2-5, with TRBD2 as a possible D gene (5 bases). Between the trimmed V and J ends, which lost 7 bases and 2 bases, there was a span of 11 bases. Germline V gives CDR1 PRHDT, CDR2 FYEKMQ (reference sequence). The CDR3 is 13 residues long. The CDR3 region has the DNA TGTGCCAGCACGGGGAACCGACAAGAGACCCAGTACTTC. Translated, it gives CASTGNRQETQYF.

The CDR3 coding sequence is TGTGCCAGCGGCTCGAATAACAATGAGCAGTTCTTC. Encoded protein: CASGSNNNEQFF. This chain uses TRBV3-1 with TRBJ2-1; no firm D call. This CDR3 contains 12 residues. The V and J ends lost 8 bases and 5 bases respectively, with 10 bases between them. The germline CDR1 and CDR2 sequences are LGHDT and YNNKEL (reference sequence).

This clonotype came up once. This chain uses TRBV27 with TRBJ2-3, with unresolved D. Germline CDR1 is MNHEY and CDR2 is SMNVEV (reference sequence). CDR3 size: 14 residues. V was pared by 3 bases and J by 0 bases, with 7 bases between. In DNA form, the CDR3 reads TGTGCCAGCAGTTTTGGTATGAGCACAGATACGCAGTATTTT. Its protein is CASSFGMSTDTQYF.

This clonotype was recorded at least ten times. The V call is TRBV19, the J call TRBJ1-1; 7 bases are a match to TRBD1. This CDR3 has 13 amino acids. The ends lost 4 bases at V and 7 bases at J; junction bases unmatched: 6. Germline lookup yields CDR1 LNHDA and CDR2 SQIVND (reference sequence). The CDR3 DNA reads as TGTGCCAGTAGTACTTGGCGGGACAGTGAAGCTTTCTTT. It codes for CASSTWRDSEAFF.

The gene calls are TRBV3-1 and TRBJ1-3, with D tentatively TRBD1 (5 bases). Trimming left V 4 bases short and J 0 bases short, with 10 bases between. Germline V gene sequence: CDR1 LGHDT, CDR2 YNNKEL (reference sequence). The CDR3 is 15 amino acids. The CDR3 protein is CASSLRDVSGNTIYF. CDR3 nucleotides: TGTGCCAGCAGCCTAAGGGACGTCTCTGGAAACACCATATATTTT.

This rearrangement joins TRBV7-9 to TRBJ1-5; D remains ambiguous. The V end was cut by 1 base, the J end by 0 bases, with 13 bases between. Germline CDR1 SEHNR, CDR2 FQNEAQ (reference sequence). CDR3 size: 17 residues. The chain's CDR3 is CASSLVGDGDSNQPQHF. As DNA, the CDR3 is TGTGCCAGCAGCTTAGTTGGTGACGGCGATAGCAATCAGCCCCAGCATTTT.

This chain uses TRBV11-3 with TRBJ2-1, with 8 bases aligning to TRBD1. Germline V gene lookup returns CDR1 SGHNT and CDR2 YENEEA. The CDR3 sequence is 18 residues long. V dropped 1 base and J dropped 7; count of bases not matched to a gene: 15. The CDR3 coding sequence is TGTGCCAGCAGCTTAGCTGGGGGGTTAGGGACAGGCCGAAATGAGCAGTTCTTC. It yields the protein CASSLAGGLGTGRNEQFF.

The V gene is TRBV6-1, the J gene TRBJ2-7; possibly TRBD2 for D (5 bases). The CDR3 contains 14 residues. V dropped 9 bases and J dropped 4 bases, with 19 bases sitting between them. Germline CDR1 is MNHNS and CDR2 is SASEGT. The CDR3 nucleotides are TGTGCCAGTGTCTCGGGGTCAACGGGTTACGAGCAGTACGTC. It encodes CASVSGSTGYEQYV.

V is TRBV19 and J is TRBJ2-5; 7 nucleotides agree with TRBD2. Trimming cost V 5 bases and J 4 bases; bases outside gene matches: 10. The CDR3 contains 15 residues. Germline V CDR1 and CDR2: LNHDA, SQIVND (reference sequence). In DNA, the CDR3 is TGTGCCAGTAGTCGGGGCGGGAGAGGTGGAGAGACCCAGTACTTC. It specifies CASSRGGRGGETQYF. Together with reference TRBV19 and TRBJ2-5, the CDR3 gives the full variable domain: DGGITQSPKYLFRKEGQNVTLSCEQNLNHDAMYWYRQDPGQGLRLIYYSQIVNDFQKGDIAEGYSVSREKKESFPLTVTSAQKNPTAFYLCASSRGGRGGETQYFGPGTRLLVL.

V and J are TRBV20-1 and TRBJ2-7, with 13 bases aligning to TRBD2. With V trimmed by 0 bases and J by 2 bases, 7 bases remained unmatched. CDR1 is DFQATT and CDR2 is SNEGSKA in the germline V gene (reference sequence). CDR3 length: 17 residues. The CDR3 nucleotides read TGCAGTGCTAGAGATGCGGGACTAGCGGGAAAACCCTACGAGCAGTACTTC. Translation: CSARDAGLAGKPYEQYF.

This clonotype appeared many times. CDR3 DNA: TGTGCCAGTAGTTGGGGACAGTCCACAGATACGCAGTATTTT. Translating gives CASSWGQSTDTQYF. The V and J genes are TRBV19 and TRBJ2-3, with 7 positions matching TRBD1. CDR1 and CDR2 (germline): LNHDA, SQIVND (reference sequence). The CDR3 totals 14 residues. V was clipped by 5 bases and J by 2 bases; unmatched bases: 4.

At least ten counts were recorded for this clonotype. The V call is TRBV11-1, the J call TRBJ2-1; D unclear. Between the trimmed V and J ends, which lost 0 bases and 8 bases, there was a span of 8 bases. CDR3 length: 13 amino acids. CDR1 and CDR2 (germline): SGHAT, FQDESV (reference sequence). The CDR3: CASSLAYEDEQFF. The CDR3 coding sequence is TGTGCCAGCAGCTTAGCGTACGAGGATGAGCAGTTCTTC. Variable domain in full (rest from reference TRBV11-1 and TRBJ2-1): EAEVAQSPRYKITEKSQAVAFWCDPISGHATLYWYRQILGQGPELLVQFQDESVVDDSQLPKDRFSAERLKGVDSTLKIQPAELGDSAMYLCASSLAYEDEQFFGPGTRLTVL.

This clonotype was seen at least ten times. The V and J genes are TRBV12-3 or TRBV12-4 and TRBJ1-4; 7 bases map to TRBD1. The CDR3 covers 14 residues. V gave up 2 bases and J gave up 6 bases; unmatched junction bases: 3. CDR3 in amino acids: CASSLIGTDEKLFF. The CDR3 DNA reads as TGTGCCAGCAGTTTAATTGGGACAGATGAAAAACTGTTTTTT.

The chain joins TRBV2 to TRBJ2-1, with TRBD2 as a possible D gene (6 bases). V was shortened by 8 bases and J by 7 bases, with 27 bases between the two germline ends. The CDR3 totals 17 residues. Germline V gene sequence: CDR1 SNHLY, CDR2 FYNNEI. The CDR3 here is CASGGYVAGEALNEQFF. CDR3 DNA: TGTGCCAGCGGGGGGTACGTGGCAGGAGAGGCATTAAATGAGCAGTTCTTC.

The chain has TRBV11-3 and TRBJ2-3, with 7 bases that match TRBD2. The germline V gene encodes CDR1 SGHNT and CDR2 YENEEA. J gave up 4 bases and V 2 bases, and 9 bases lay outside the gene matches. The CDR3 is 16 amino acids. The CDR3 bases are TGTGCCAGCAGCTTACTAGCGGCCCTAGGGGCAGATACGCAGTATTTT. This encodes CASSLLAALGADTQYF.

This clonotype has ten or more counts. J is TRBJ2-1 and V is TRBV28; maybe TRBD2 (6 bases). The germline CDR1 and CDR2 sequences are MDHEN and SYDVKM. This CDR3 has 15 residues. Trimming left V 3 bases short and J 4 bases short, with 13 bases between. The CDR3 is CASSLGGNRYNEQFF. CDR3 sequence (DNA): TGTGCCAGCAGTTTGGGGGGTAATCGGTACAATGAGCAGTTCTTC.

This clonotype was detected many times. The genes are TRBV5-1 and TRBJ2-3; D is possibly TRBD1 or TRBD2 (6 bases each). Germline-derived CDR1 and CDR2 are SGHRS and YFSETQ. The CDR3 spans 16 residues. V lost 0 bases, J lost 4 bases, and 15 bases lay in between. CDR3 loop: CASSLAGRGAADTQYF. The CDR3 region has the DNA TGCGCCAGCAGCTTGGCCGGTAGGGGGGCTGCAGATACGCAGTATTTT.

This clonotype appeared a few times. The V gene is TRBV12-3 or TRBV12-4, the J gene TRBJ2-1; TRBD2 aligns across 10 bases. Trimming took 4 bases from V and 6 from J; bases not matched to a gene: 9. The CDR3 sequence is 16 residues long. CDR3 bases: TGTGCCAGCAGTTATAACCCTAGCGGGAGATTCAATGAGCAGTTCTTC. Translated, it gives CASSYNPSGRFNEQFF.

This clonotype has only a few counts. The gene calls are TRBV7-9 and TRBJ2-7; unclear D gene. The V end lost 4 bases, the J end lost 7 bases, and 11 bases lay between the germline ends. CDR3 size: 12 residues. Germline V gene sequence: CDR1 SEHNR, CDR2 FQNEAQ (reference sequence). The CDR3 sequence is CASSSIVWEQYF. CDR3 nucleotide sequence: TGTGCCAGCAGCTCAATCGTGTGGGAGCAGTACTTC.